These 28 T cell receptor beta chains were all obtained from the same sample, sequenced in a study of blood T cells in healthy people across ages. Primed by a sample-barcoded 5' primer and a J-beta primer mix, a second PCR proceeded for about 6 to 12 cycles. TCRdb itself ran the 5' RACE reads through MiXCR, one entry per CDR3 protein. The table lists hundreds of thousands of distinct CDR3 sequences, 25% to 35% of them singletons, with 17% in the top ten. The source material was blood. The receptors shown here come from a woman at least 80 years old in good health.

J is TRBJ2-3 and V is TRBV7-2; no reliable D call. Trimming stripped 5 bases from V and 6 bases from J, with 12 bases between. The length of the CDR3 is 13 residues. Germline V CDR1 and CDR2: SGHTA, FQGNSA. CDR3 sequence: CASSPLRRDTQYF. The DNA of the CDR3 is TGTGCCAGCAGCCCACTGAGGCGCGATACGCAGTATTTT. Supplemented by reference TRBV7-2 and TRBJ2-3, the full variable domain reads GAGVSQSPSNKVTEKGKDVELRCDPISGHTALYWYRQSLGQGLEFLIYFQGNSAPDKSGLPSDRFSAERTGGSVSTLTIQRTQQEDSAVYLCASSPLRRDTQYFGPGTRLTVL.

The chain uses TRBV28 and TRBJ2-3; D uncertain. This CDR3 region has 13 residues. The V end was cut by 7 bases, the J end by 1 base, with 9 bases between. CDR1 is MDHEN, CDR2 SYDVKM, per germline. Written as DNA, the CDR3 is TGTGCCAGCAATTCTGGGGGCACAGATACGCAGTATTTT. Translating gives CASNSGGTDTQYF.

This clonotype has a handful of counts. The V gene is TRBV14, the J gene TRBJ1-1; D unresolved. Germline CDR1 SGHDN, CDR2 FVKESK. The CDR3 has 13 amino acids. Trimming took off 6 bases at V and 10 bases at J, with 18 bases between the two ends. The CDR3, as DNA: TGTGCCAGCAGTCCTAGGACGGCCACTAGAGCTTTCTTT. This gives the protein CASSPRTATRAFF.

The CDR3 nucleotides read TGTGCCAGCATCACGGGGGGAGTAAACTATGGCTACACCTTC. Translated: CASITGGVNYGYTF. The chain couples TRBV28 to TRBJ1-2, with D perhaps matching TRBD1 (5 bases). V dropped 7 bases and J dropped 2 bases, with 14 bases sitting between them. The CDR3 is made up of 14 amino acids. Germline V gene sequence: CDR1 MDHEN, CDR2 SYDVKM.

This clonotype was recorded many times. The chain carries TRBV10-3 and TRBJ2-1; D is uncertain. The V gene lost 7 bases and the J gene lost 0 bases, with 10 bases spanning the gap. In germline, CDR1 is ENHRY, CDR2 SYGVKD. The CDR3 is 14 residues long. The CDR3 DNA reads as TGTGCCATCAACTCCGGTAGCTCCTACAATGAGCAGTTCTTC. This codes for CAINSGSSYNEQFF.

V and J are TRBV11-2 and TRBJ2-3, with D perhaps being TRBD1 or TRBD2 (5 bases each). Trimming stripped 2 bases from V and 3 bases from J, with 15 bases between. Germline-derived CDR1 and CDR2 are SGHAT and FQNNGV. The CDR3 is made up of 16 amino acids. CDR3 protein: CASSLTQAGGTDTQYF. Here the CDR3 DNA reads TGTGCCAGCAGCTTAACACAGGCTGGGGGAACAGATACGCAGTATTTT.

This clonotype was detected ten times or more. CDR3 coding DNA: TGCAGCGCCTCAGCGGGACAGGGACCCTACGAGCAGTACTTC. Translation gives CSASAGQGPYEQYF. V usage is TRBV29-1 and J usage is TRBJ2-7, with 9 bases fitting TRBD1. The CDR3 covers 14 residues. The J segment lost 2 bases and the V segment lost 7 bases, leaving 9 bases of the junction unmatched. Germline lookup yields CDR1 SQVTM and CDR2 ANQGSEA.

The chain has TRBV19 and TRBJ1-5; D remains ambiguous. The germline gives CDR1 LNHDA, CDR2 SQIVND (reference sequence). This CDR3 contains 13 residues. V was shortened by 3 bases and J by 4 bases, with 7 bases between the two germline ends. CDR3 residues: CASSIQLNQPQHF. CDR3 coding DNA: TGTGCCAGTAGTATCCAGTTAAATCAGCCCCAGCATTTT.

This clonotype was observed at least ten times. V is TRBV5-5 and J is TRBJ2-3; D ambiguous. This CDR3 region has 15 residues. Per germline, CDR1 SGHKS and CDR2 YYEKEE (reference sequence). V was trimmed by 1 base and J by 0 bases, leaving 9 bases between them. CDR3 bases: TGTGCCAGCAGCTTGTCGCCCCGGAGCACAGATACGCAGTATTTT. Translating it yields CASSLSPRSTDTQYF.

In this sample, this clonotype turned up many times. This chain joins TRBV9 and TRBJ2-5; the D gene could be TRBD1 or TRBD2 (7 bases each). CDR3 length: 17 amino acids. The ends were cut back, 3 bases at V and 3 bases at J, with 21 bases in the middle. The germline gives CDR1 SGDLS, CDR2 YYNGEE. The CDR3 reads CASSAGRGRGNEETQYF. The CDR3 DNA reads TGTGCCAGCAGCGCGGGGAGGGGCAGGGGGAATGAAGAGACCCAGTACTTC.

This clonotype was counted many times. The chain couples TRBV6-5 to TRBJ2-4; D is possibly TRBD1 (6 bases). V was clipped by 5 bases and J by 6 bases, with 20 bases between them. Germline values: CDR1 MNHEY, CDR2 SVGAGI. The CDR3 contains 16 residues. The CDR3 region is CASSGRDPVDRNIQYF. As DNA, the CDR3 is TGTGCCAGCAGTGGACGGGACCCCGTGGACAGAAACATTCAGTACTTC.

This clonotype was observed once. Just one base apart from a much larger clone, this may be a read error. This sequence joins TRBV2 and TRBJ2-5; D perhaps matches TRBD1 (6 bases). Germline CDR1 reads SNHLY; CDR2 reads FYNNEI. This CDR3 region has 13 residues. The CDR3 coding sequence is TGTGCCACCCAAGTGGACAGCCAAGAGGCCCAGTACTTC. This gives the protein CATQVDSQEAQYF.

Note on this clonotype: This may come from a read error, since a much larger clone is one base off. The V and J genes are TRBV15 and TRBJ2-7; 12 bases map to TRBD2. Losses at the gene ends were 1 base for V and 7 bases for J; bases not matched to a gene: 5. This CDR3 contains 15 residues. Looked up from germline, CDR1 is LNHNV and CDR2 is YYDKDF (reference sequence). The CDR3: CATSRARTSGDEQYF. The CDR3 DNA sequence: TGTGCCACCAGCAGAGCCAGGACTAGCGGGGATGAGCAGTACTTC. Variable domain in full (rest from reference TRBV15 and TRBJ2-7): DAMVIQNPRYQVTQFGKPVTLSCSQTLNHNVMYWYQQKSSQAPKLLFHYYDKDFNNEADTPDNFQSRRPNTSFCFLDIRSPGLGDTAMYLCATSRARTSGDEQYFGPGTRLTVT.

As regards this clonotype: This sequence may be a read error, since a much larger clone differs from it by one base. The gene calls are TRBV27 and TRBJ1-2, with D possibly being TRBD1 (6 bases). The CDR3 runs 14 residues. V lost 2 bases and J 4 bases, leaving 11 bases between the germline ends. Germline V gives CDR1 MNHEY, CDR2 SMNVEV (reference sequence). The CDR3 here is CASSLTPRGYGYTF. CDR3 nucleotides: TGTGCCAGCAGTTTAACTCCCAGGGGCTATGGCTACACCTTC.

This clonotype was detected a few times. The rearrangement uses TRBV3-1 and TRBJ2-7; 10 bases align to TRBD1. Germline values: CDR1 LGHDT, CDR2 YNNKEL (reference sequence). The V gene end was trimmed by 5 bases and the J gene end by 5 bases; junction bases not matched to a gene: 6. This CDR3 is built from 14 residues. CDR3 amino acids: CASSRQGAKDEQYF. In DNA, the CDR3 is TGTGCCAGCAGCAGACAGGGGGCTAAGGACGAGCAGTACTTC.

On this clonotype: A much larger clone differs by one base, so this may be a read error. The chain links TRBV28 to TRBJ2-7, with D unresolved. V lost 1 base and J 6 bases, leaving 10 bases between the germline ends. The CDR3 is 13 amino acids. Germline-derived CDR1 and CDR2 are MDHEN and SYDVKM. The CDR3 is CASSLSVPPEQYF. CDR3 coding DNA: TGTGCCAGCAGTTTATCGGTCCCCCCCGAGCAGTACTTC.

This clonotype was counted at least ten times. Here the CDR3 reads CASSFGLAGSYNEQFF. CDR3 nucleotides: TGTGCCAGCAGTTTTGGACTAGCGGGGTCCTACAATGAGCAGTTCTTC. The rearrangement joins TRBV28 to TRBJ2-1; 12 bases fit TRBD2. Trimming took 3 bases from V and 1 from J; bases not matched to a gene: 1. This CDR3 has 16 residues. Per germline, CDR1 MDHEN and CDR2 SYDVKM.

The table lists this clonotype with many counts. The chain employs TRBV15 and TRBJ2-3, with 9 bases that match TRBD1. Germline V gives CDR1 LNHNV, CDR2 YYDKDF (reference sequence). The junction had 18 bases not matched to a gene; V was cut back by 0 bases and J by 8 bases. CDR3 length equals 19 residues. CDR3 region: CATSRDPLGQGRAGGTQYF. The CDR3 nucleotides read TGTGCCACCAGCAGAGATCCCCTTGGACAGGGGAGGGCAGGGGGTACGCAGTATTTT.

The chain couples TRBV6-5 to TRBJ1-1; maybe TRBD1 (6 bases). This CDR3 comprises 14 residues. Trimming took 2 bases from V and 7 from J, leaving 14 bases between them. CDR1 is MNHEY, CDR2 SVGAGI, per germline. In DNA, the CDR3 is TGTGCCAGCAGTTACGGGCAGGCCAGGGGTGAAGCTTTCTTT. It specifies CASSYGQARGEAFF.

J is TRBJ2-2 and V is TRBV7-2; TRBD2 aligns across 7 bases. CDR1 and CDR2 from the germline V gene are SGHTA and FQGNSA. This CDR3 comprises 16 residues. The V segment lost 0 bases and the J segment 1 base; nucleotides outside the gene matches: 2. CDR3 sequence: CASSLAGGLNTGELFF. In DNA, the CDR3 is TGTGCCAGCAGCTTAGCCGGGGGGTTGAACACCGGGGAGCTGTTTTTT.

This clonotype was counted at least ten times. The genes are TRBV25-1 and TRBJ2-7; D is uncertain. The CDR3 runs to 12 residues. Per germline, CDR1 MGHDK and CDR2 SYGVNS. Trimming pared 1 base from V and 7 bases from J, leaving 8 bases between. The CDR3 reads CASSEFVGEQYF. The CDR3 bases are TGTGCCAGCAGTGAATTTGTGGGAGAGCAGTACTTC.

This clonotype showed up just a few times. The chain joins TRBV2 to TRBJ1-5, with 9 bases that match TRBD1. The germline gives CDR1 SNHLY, CDR2 FYNNEI. J was trimmed by 0 bases and V by 7 bases; bases with no gene match: 4. This CDR3 contains 15 residues. CDR3 amino acids: CASTGQGISNQPQHF. The CDR3 DNA reads TGTGCCAGCACCGGACAGGGGATTAGCAATCAGCCCCAGCATTTT.

The chain recombines TRBV24-1 with TRBJ1-5, with 9 bases matching TRBD1. With 0 bases clipped from V and 3 bases from J, the junction kept 5 bases outside the gene matches. Germline values: CDR1 KGHDR, CDR2 SFDVKD. The CDR3 extends over 17 amino acids. The CDR3 nucleotides read TGTGCCACCAGTGATTTGGACGGGACAGGGAACAATCAGCCCCAGCATTTT. Translated, it gives CATSDLDGTGNNQPQHF.

The gene calls are TRBV6-2 or TRBV6-3 and TRBJ1-5, with no clear D. The V end was cut by 6 bases, the J end by 3 bases, with 12 bases between. CDR1 and CDR2 from the germline V gene are MNHEY and SVGEGT. This CDR3 has 14 amino acids. CDR3 in amino acids: CASSLDGFNQPQHF. DNA for the CDR3: TGTGCCAGCAGCTTGGATGGCTTCAATCAGCCCCAGCATTTT.

This clonotype occurred many times. The chain recombines TRBV12-3 or TRBV12-4 with TRBJ1-4; D may be TRBD1 (5 bases). V shed 6 bases and J shed 0 bases, with 11 bases lying between them. This CDR3 is built from 15 residues. CDR3 amino acids: CASSRGPTTNEKLFF. The CDR3 DNA follows: TGTGCCAGCAGCCGGGGCCCGACAACTAATGAAAAACTGTTTTTT.

This clonotype was seen at least ten times. V and J are TRBV3-1 and TRBJ1-2; D not resolved. The CDR3 spans 15 residues. V lost 5 bases and J 8 bases, leaving 21 bases between the germline ends. The germline V gene encodes CDR1 LGHDT and CDR2 YNNKEL (reference sequence). As DNA, the CDR3 is TGTGCCAGCAGCGAAGCCGGGAGGAGACGGTCCGGCTACACCTTC. It translates to CASSEAGRRRSGYTF.

The sample holds many counts of this clonotype. The gene calls are TRBV7-8 and TRBJ2-7; TRBD2 is a possible D gene (6 bases). Germline loops: CDR1 SGHVS, CDR2 FQNEAQ. The CDR3 spans 14 residues. Trimming cost V 6 bases and J 0 bases, with 12 bases left between them. In DNA, the CDR3 is TGTGCCAGCAGGGTAGAGCGGGCCTCCTACGAGCAGTACTTC. This gives the protein CASRVERASYEQYF.

The chain uses TRBV10-3 and TRBJ2-1; 8 bases agree with TRBD1. The J call is in doubt because the DNA end fits TRBJ2-7 better. The CDR3 has 15 amino acids. Per germline, CDR1 ENHRY and CDR2 SYGVKD. The CDR3 nucleotides are TGTGCCACCAGGACCGGGACAGGAGTCTACAATGAGCAGTACTTC. It yields the protein CATRTGTGVYNEQYF.